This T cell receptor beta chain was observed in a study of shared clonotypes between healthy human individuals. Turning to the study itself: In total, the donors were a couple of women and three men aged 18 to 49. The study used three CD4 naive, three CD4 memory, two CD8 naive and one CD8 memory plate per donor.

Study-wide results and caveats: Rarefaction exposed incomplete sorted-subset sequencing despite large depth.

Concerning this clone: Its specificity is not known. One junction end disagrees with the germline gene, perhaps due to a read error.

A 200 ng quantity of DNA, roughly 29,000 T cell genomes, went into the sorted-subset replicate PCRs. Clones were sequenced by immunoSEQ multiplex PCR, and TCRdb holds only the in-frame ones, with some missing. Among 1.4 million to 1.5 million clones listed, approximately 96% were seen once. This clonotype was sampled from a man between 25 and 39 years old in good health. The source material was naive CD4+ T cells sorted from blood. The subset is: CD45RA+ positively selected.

The CDR3 DNA sequence: TGTGCCAGCAGCTTGTGGGATGGAGACAACGAGCAGTTCTTC. Its protein product is CASSLWDGDNEQFF. The chain carries TRBV7-8 and TRBJ2-1; the D is unclear. Germline assignment: CDR1 SGHVS and CDR2 FQNEAQ. CDR3 length: 14 amino acids.